The clone carrying this T cell receptor beta chain was detected once. Its antigen is undetermined. This sample is part of a study of shared clonotypes between healthy human individuals. The wider study: CD4 naive and CD4 memory each took three plates per donor, while CD8 naive took two and CD8 memory one.

Broader study findings: Limitation of the genetic and exposure-history diversity represented came from the few donors.

Sequencing was performed with immunoSEQ multiplex PCR; in TCRdb, only in-frame clones are kept and a portion is missing. The table shows about 730,000 clones, with just under 75% occurring only once. The sequenced material came from memory CD4+ T cells sorted from blood. Described subset: CD45RA-negative fraction. The TCR sequence derives from a woman in her twenties or thirties in good health.

CDR3 region: CASSVLQGDTGELFF. The DNA of the CDR3 is TGCGCCAGCAGTGTATTACAGGGCGACACCGGGGAGCTGTTTTTT. The chain combines TRBV5-1 with TRBJ2-2; possibly TRBD1 for D (6 bases). The germline V gene has CDR1 SGHRS and CDR2 YFSETQ. The CDR3 totals 15 residues. V shed 5 bases and J shed 3 bases, with 14 bases lying between them.